The 31 T cell receptor beta chains below all came from one sample that was sequenced in a study of blood T cell repertoires in COVID-19. Here immunoSEQ multiplex PCR was the method, and the copy in TCRdb shows in-frame clones only, minus some. The table lists approximately 150,000 clones, approximately 84% of them singletons. Sequencing was carried out using peripheral blood. Every receptor here comes from a man aged 65 to 79 with active or convalescent COVID-19.

This chain uses TRBV7-2 with TRBJ2-1, with 9 bases matching TRBD2. This CDR3 contains 17 residues. V trimming: 4 bases; J trimming: 8 bases; junction bases outside the gene matches: 15. Germline V gives CDR1 SGHTA, CDR2 FQGNSA. CDR3 sequence reads: CASSSRFSGRRGYEQFF. DNA for the CDR3: TGTGCCAGCAGCTCGAGATTTAGCGGGAGAAGGGGGTATGAGCAGTTCTTC. Variable domain in full (rest from reference TRBV7-2 and TRBJ2-1): GAGVSQSPSNKVTEKGKDVELRCDPISGHTALYWYRQSLGQGLEFLIYFQGNSAPDKSGLPSDRFSAERTGGSVSTLTIQRTQQEDSAVYLCASSSRFSGRRGYEQFFGPGTRLTVL.

V is TRBV6-1 and J is TRBJ1-1, with D perhaps TRBD1 (6 bases). The CDR3 is 13 residues long. V lost 2 bases to trimming and J lost 11 bases, with 15 bases between them. Germline V CDR1 and CDR2: MNHNS, SASEGT. CDR3: CASSERRDNGAFF. As DNA, the CDR3 is TGTGCCAGCAGTGAAAGAAGGGACAACGGGGCTTTCTTT.

This clone has just a few counts. The J gene is TRBJ2-7, the V gene TRBV5-1; possible D gene TRBD1, 6 bases. This CDR3 is built from 15 residues. Germline-derived CDR1 and CDR2 are SGHRS and YFSETQ. Trimming cost V 0 bases and J 2 bases, with 12 bases left between them. This chain's CDR3 is CASSLVTGHTYEQYF. The DNA of the CDR3 is TGCGCCAGCAGCTTGGTTACGGGACATACCTACGAGCAGTACTTC. Variable domain in full (rest from reference TRBV5-1 and TRBJ2-7): KAGVTQTPRYLIKTRGQQVTLSCSPISGHRSVSWYQQTPGQGLQFLFEYFSETQRNKGNFPGRFSGRQFSNSRSEMNVSTLELGDSALYLCASSLVTGHTYEQYFGPGTRLTVT.

This chain links TRBV6-1 with TRBJ1-5; possible D gene TRBD1, 6 bases. Trimming removed 3 bases at V and 0 bases at J, with 15 bases between. This CDR3 comprises 17 residues. Germline V CDR1 and CDR2: MNHNS, SASEGT. The CDR3 nucleotides read TGTGCCAGCAGTGATACTGACGGCAGGGGTAGCAATCAGCCCCAGCATTTT. Its translation: CASSDTDGRGSNQPQHF.

The chain joins TRBV29-1 to TRBJ1-2, with D perhaps matching TRBD1 (6 bases). Trimming removed 7 bases at V and 4 bases at J, with 25 bases between. The germline CDR1 and CDR2 sequences are SQVTM and ANQGSEA. The CDR3 totals 16 residues. CDR3 sequence reads: CSAGRGGDRSGYGYTF. Written as DNA, the CDR3 is TGCAGCGCCGGGCGGGGGGGCGACCGAAGCGGCTATGGCTACACCTTC. The full variable domain, in which reference TRBV29-1 and TRBJ1-2 provide the parts outside the CDR3, is SAVISQKPSRDICQRGTSLTIQCQVDSQVTMMFWYRQQPGQSLTLIATANQGSEATYESGFVIDKFPISRPNLTFSTLTVSNMSPEDSSIYLCSAGRGGDRSGYGYTFGSGTRLTVV.

The rearrangement uses TRBV5-1 and TRBJ2-2, with 7 positions matching TRBD1. The CDR3 has 14 amino acids. J lost 7 bases, V lost 4 bases, and 7 bases had no gene match. Per germline, CDR1 SGHRS and CDR2 YFSETQ. The CDR3 nucleotides are TGCGCCAGCAGCCTAGACAGGGCCGGCGGGGAGCTGTTTTTT. Translating it yields CASSLDRAGGELFF.

The chain employs TRBV7-8 and TRBJ1-4, with a tentative D call TRBD1 (5 bases). The CDR3 sequence is 14 residues long. Germline V lookup: CDR1 SGHVS, CDR2 FQNEAQ. V was cut by 6 bases and J by 3 bases, with 11 bases left in between. The CDR3 loop reads CASSPGSANEKLFF. DNA of the CDR3: TGTGCCAGCAGTCCAGGGTCCGCTAATGAAAAACTGTTTTTT.

This clone appeared a single time. The same CDR3 is also encoded by other DNA sequences in this sample. This chain links TRBV19 with TRBJ1-5; no definite D call. Trimming removed 8 bases at V and 2 bases at J, with 7 bases between. CDR3 length: 12 residues. Germline V CDR1 and CDR2: LNHDA, SQIVND (reference sequence). The CDR3 nucleotides read TGTGCCAGTCGGACTGGCAATCAGCCCCAGCATTTT. Its protein product is CASRTGNQPQHF.

The V call is TRBV6-5, the J call TRBJ1-2; D ambiguous. Germline CDR1 and CDR2: MNHEY and SVGAGI. The CDR3 is 12 amino acids. Trimming cost V 9 bases and J 6 bases, with 14 bases left between them. CDR3 nucleotide sequence: TGTGCCAGTTGGAACTTCGGGGATGGCTACACCTTC. The encoded protein is CASWNFGDGYTF.

The V and J genes are TRBV5-6 and TRBJ1-4; no clear D gene. V lost 4 bases and J lost 1, with 14 bases in between. From germline, CDR1 is SGHDT and CDR2 YYEEEE. The CDR3 length is 16 residues. The CDR3 region has the DNA TGTGCCAGCAGCCATCGGGGATGGGGAACTAATGAAAAACTGTTTTTT. It codes for CASSHRGWGTNEKLFF.

V is TRBV27 and J is TRBJ1-6, with D uncertain. The ends were cut back, 1 base at V and 0 bases at J, with 10 bases in the middle. Per the germline V gene, CDR1 is MNHEY and CDR2 is SMNVEV (reference sequence). The CDR3 length is 17 residues. The DNA for the CDR3 is TGTGCCAGCAGTTTATTAGGCGGGAGCTCCTATAATTCACCCCTCCACTTT. Protein product: CASSLLGGSSYNSPLHF.

DNA for the CDR3: TGTGCCAGCTCACCACGGCGGGGATCCTACAATGAGCAGTTCTTC. Its translation is CASSPRRGSYNEQFF. The rearrangement links TRBV18 to TRBJ2-1; tentatively, D is TRBD2 (6 bases). There are 15 residues in the CDR3. Germline V gene data show CDR1 as KGHSH and CDR2 as LQKENI. Trimming took 1 base from V and 1 from J, leaving 8 bases between them.

This chain uses TRBV11-2 with TRBJ1-4, with D perhaps TRBD1 (5 bases). The CDR3 runs 15 residues. Per germline, CDR1 SGHAT and CDR2 FQNNGV. The V end lost 3 bases, the J end lost 4 bases, and 12 bases lay between the germline ends. The CDR3 is CASSFEGLINEKLFF. The CDR3, as DNA: TGTGCCAGCAGCTTCGAGGGACTTATTAATGAAAAACTGTTTTTT.

The chain is built from TRBV5-1 and TRBJ2-1, with 9 bases that match TRBD2. Unmatched junction bases numbered 9, after V lost 4 bases and J lost 7 bases. The CDR3 totals 15 residues. Looked up from germline, CDR1 is SGHRS and CDR2 is YFSETQ. CDR3 region: CASSVAGVRTNEQFF. As DNA, the CDR3 is TGCGCCAGCAGCGTAGCGGGAGTTCGTACGAATGAGCAGTTCTTC.

This sequence joins TRBV6-5 and TRBJ1-1, with D unresolved. CDR1 is MNHEY and CDR2 is SVGAGI in the germline V gene. Trimming removed 0 bases at V and 4 bases at J, with 6 bases between. This CDR3 spans 13 amino acids. CDR3 bases: TGTGCCAGCAGTTACTCGACGGGCACTGAAGCTTTCTTT. It encodes CASSYSTGTEAFF.

The rearrangement uses TRBV11-2 and TRBJ2-5; 9 bases line up with TRBD1. CDR3 length: 18 residues. Losses at the gene ends were 1 base for V and 5 bases for J; bases not matched to a gene: 14. Germline V gives CDR1 SGHAT, CDR2 FQNNGV. CDR3 DNA: TGTGCCAGCAGCTTAGGGCGGGCCGGGACAGGGCGGTCGGAGACCCAGTACTTC. As protein: CASSLGRAGTGRSETQYF.

The chain is built from TRBV30 and TRBJ2-5; the D gene is possibly TRBD2 (5 bases). Trimming took off 5 bases at V and 4 bases at J, with 20 bases between the two ends. The CDR3 has 15 residues. CDR1 is GTSNPN, CDR2 SVGIG, per germline (reference sequence). This CDR3 reads CAWVPSPQPGETQYF. CDR3 nucleotides: TGTGCCTGGGTTCCTAGCCCCCAACCAGGAGAGACCCAGTACTTC.

The chain links TRBV3-1 (or the pseudogene TRBV3-2) to TRBJ1-4, with TRBD1 matching 9 bases. Germline V gene data show CDR1 as LGHDT and CDR2 as YNNKEL (reference sequence). This CDR3 comprises 15 residues. With 4 bases clipped from V and 7 bases from J, the junction kept 7 bases outside the gene matches. The CDR3 bases are TGTGCCAGCAGCCGCACCGGGACAGGGACTGAAAAACTGTTTTTT. Protein: CASSRTGTGTEKLFF.

This rearrangement joins TRBV30 to TRBJ1-5, with D tentatively TRBD1 (5 bases). V was trimmed by 1 base and J by 0 bases, leaving 13 bases between them. This CDR3 spans 16 amino acids. The germline CDR1 and CDR2 sequences are GTSNPN and SVGIG (reference sequence). DNA of the CDR3: TGTGCCTGGAGTGCGAGACAGCCCTATAGCAATCAGCCCCAGCATTTT. Its protein product is CAWSARQPYSNQPQHF.

The J gene is TRBJ1-2, the V gene TRBV7-2, with 10 bases matching TRBD1. The germline V gene has CDR1 SGHTA and CDR2 FQGNSA. The CDR3 length is 14 residues. Germline trimming cut 5 bases from V and 8 bases from J; bases unmatched to any gene: 8. The CDR3: CASSPGQGEVGYTF. CDR3 in DNA: TGTGCCAGCAGCCCCGGACAGGGGGAGGTCGGCTACACCTTC. The full variable domain, rest sourced from reference TRBV7-2 and TRBJ1-2, is GAGVSQSPSNKVTEKGKDVELRCDPISGHTALYWYRQSLGQGLEFLIYFQGNSAPDKSGLPSDRFSAERTGGSVSTLTIQRTQQEDSAVYLCASSPGQGEVGYTFGSGTRLTVV.

This chain joins TRBV28 and TRBJ1-4; D unresolved. The CDR3 is made up of 15 amino acids. V lost 3 bases and J 8 bases, leaving 16 bases between the germline ends. The germline V gene encodes CDR1 MDHEN and CDR2 SYDVKM. The CDR3: CASSFIGLGQEKLFF. The CDR3 bases are TGTGCCAGCAGTTTCATCGGGTTAGGTCAAGAAAAACTGTTTTTT. Combining the CDR3 with reference TRBV28 and TRBJ1-4 gives the whole variable domain DVKVTQSSRYLVKRTGEKVFLECVQDMDHENMFWYRQDPGLGLRLIYFSYDVKMKEKGDIPEGYSVSREKKERFSLILESASTNQTSMYLCASSFIGLGQEKLFFGSGTQLSVL.

The rearrangement uses TRBV7-8 and TRBJ2-1; D perhaps matches TRBD1 (5 bases). The CDR3 covers 14 residues. CDR1 and CDR2 from the germline V gene are SGHVS and FQNEAQ. Trimming cost V 7 bases and J 0 bases, with 10 bases left between them. CDR3 amino acids: CASTQGSSYNEQFF. DNA of the CDR3: TGTGCCAGCACCCAGGGCAGCTCCTACAATGAGCAGTTCTTC. The full variable domain, with the rest looked up from reference TRBV7-8 and TRBJ2-1, is GAGVSQSPRYKVAKRGQDVALRCDPISGHVSLFWYQQALGQGPEFLTYFQNEAQLDKSGLPSDRFFAERPEGSVSTLKIQRTQQEDSAVYLCASTQGSSYNEQFFGPGTRLTVL.

The CDR3 is CASSLMAGMNTEAFF. CDR3 nucleotide sequence: TGTGCCAGCAGCTTAATGGCAGGGATGAACACTGAAGCTTTCTTT. The chain is built from TRBV7-3 and TRBJ1-1; tentative D call: TRBD1 (5 bases). The CDR3 has 15 amino acids. With 1 base removed from V and 0 bases from J, the gap between germline ends came to 9 bases. The germline V gene encodes CDR1 SGHTA and CDR2 FQGTGA.

The V and J genes are TRBV4-1 and TRBJ1-1, with D unresolved. The CDR3 is made up of 15 amino acids. Trimming left V 6 bases short and J 5 bases short, with 19 bases between. Germline lookup yields CDR1 MGHRA and CDR2 YSYEKL. The CDR3 coding sequence is TGCGCCAGCAGTCTCTCGGATCGGGGTCGGACTGAAGCTTTCTTT. It translates to CASSLSDRGRTEAFF.

The rearrangement links TRBV5-1 to TRBJ2-1, with 8 bases lining up with TRBD2. Germline CDR1 reads SGHRS; CDR2 reads YFSETQ. The V and J ends lost 1 base and 6 bases, in that order; junction bases with no gene match: 6. The length of the CDR3 is 15 residues. Here the CDR3 DNA reads TGCGCCAGCAGCTTGTTTCCGGGGGGGCCCAATGAGCAGTTCTTC. It specifies CASSLFPGGPNEQFF.

The rearrangement uses TRBV19 and TRBJ2-5, with 9 bases fitting TRBD1. The V gene's germline CDR1 is LNHDA and CDR2 SQIVND (reference sequence). After removal of 5 bases from V and 3 bases from J, the junction contained 10 bases not matched to a gene. The CDR3 sequence is 16 residues long. In DNA, the CDR3 is TGTGCCAGTAGTCCGCACCCGGGACAGGGAAAAGAGACCCAGTACTTC. Protein sequence: CASSPHPGQGKETQYF.

The rearrangement uses TRBV28 and TRBJ2-3; D remains unclear. Deletions cut 3 bases from V and 0 bases from J, with 4 bases between. Germline V lookup: CDR1 MDHEN, CDR2 SYDVKM. This CDR3 is 13 amino acids long. CDR3 sequence: CASSLGSTDTQYF. CDR3 DNA: TGTGCCAGCAGTTTGGGCAGCACAGATACGCAGTATTTT.

V gene TRBV30 combines with J gene TRBJ2-3; no firm D call. Germline lookup yields CDR1 GTSNPN and CDR2 SVGIG (reference sequence). This CDR3 has 12 amino acids. V lost 3 bases, J lost 2 bases, and 6 bases lay in between. This chain's CDR3 is CAWSPLTDTQYF. CDR3 DNA: TGTGCCTGGAGCCCTCTCACAGATACGCAGTATTTT.

This chain connects TRBV7-2 to TRBJ1-5; TRBD1 aligns across 8 bases. Germline assignment: CDR1 SGHTA and CDR2 FQGNSA. V was pared by 1 base and J by 1 base, with 6 bases of the junction left unmatched. The CDR3 runs 17 residues. CDR3 DNA: TGTGCCAGCAGCTTAGACGGGACAGGCGTGAGCAATCAGCCCCAGCATTTT. Residues: CASSLDGTGVSNQPQHF.

This clone came up once. The chain's CDR3 is CASSLKAGQNEQYF. The CDR3 DNA reads as TGCGCCAGCAGCTTGAAGGCAGGGCAGAACGAGCAGTACTTC. The J gene is TRBJ2-7, the V gene TRBV5-1; D is possibly TRBD1 (5 bases). The germline V gene has CDR1 SGHRS and CDR2 YFSETQ. V dropped 1 base and J dropped 5 bases, with 13 bases sitting between them. CDR3 length: 14 residues.

This clone counts as hyperexpanded (1% or more). The CDR3 reads CASSEGGPTYNEQFF. The CDR3 region has the DNA TGTGCCAGCAGCGAGGGGGGGCCCACCTACAATGAGCAGTTCTTC. The chain links TRBV7-2 to TRBJ2-1, with D tentatively TRBD2 (7 bases). Germline lookup yields CDR1 SGHTA and CDR2 FQGNSA. Trimming took off 5 bases at V and 2 bases at J, with 13 bases between the two ends. The CDR3 totals 15 residues.